This T cell receptor beta chain was identified in a study of cytomegalovirus exposure and HLA in healthy donors. Study as a whole: For the approximately 400 genotyped donors, roughly 81% fell within the Caucasian-associated ancestry cluster. Study results and caveats: Several of the most significant clusters appeared linked to common viral pathogens, based on a later analysis. Trimming of TCR beta V- and J-genes showed a link, identified in a later analysis, to a missense DCLRE1C variant. The study carried out a later analysis of TCR beta sequences. It associated 15,000 to 20,000 of them with specific HLA alleles at a false discovery rate of 0.05.

The PCR had 60 Vbeta and 13 Jbeta primers. TCRdb's copy holds only in-frame clones and misses some; the assay was immunoSEQ multiplex PCR. Here the sample spans over 75,000 clones, roughly 80% being singletons. For this clone: No antigen is known for it.

The clonotype originates from a man aged 45-65 years in good health and CMV-seropositive. Material: PBMCs.

CDR3 loop: CASRGSGGPAGTGELFF. Here the CDR3 DNA reads TGTGCCAGCCGCGGTAGCGGGGGGCCCGCGGGCACCGGGGAGCTGTTTTTT. The V call is TRBV7-9, the J call TRBJ2-2; TRBD2 agrees at 10 bases. The V gene end was trimmed by 8 bases and the J gene end by 4 bases; junction bases not matched to a gene: 13. Germline V gene lookup returns CDR1 SEHNR and CDR2 FQNEAQ (reference sequence). This CDR3 comprises 17 residues.